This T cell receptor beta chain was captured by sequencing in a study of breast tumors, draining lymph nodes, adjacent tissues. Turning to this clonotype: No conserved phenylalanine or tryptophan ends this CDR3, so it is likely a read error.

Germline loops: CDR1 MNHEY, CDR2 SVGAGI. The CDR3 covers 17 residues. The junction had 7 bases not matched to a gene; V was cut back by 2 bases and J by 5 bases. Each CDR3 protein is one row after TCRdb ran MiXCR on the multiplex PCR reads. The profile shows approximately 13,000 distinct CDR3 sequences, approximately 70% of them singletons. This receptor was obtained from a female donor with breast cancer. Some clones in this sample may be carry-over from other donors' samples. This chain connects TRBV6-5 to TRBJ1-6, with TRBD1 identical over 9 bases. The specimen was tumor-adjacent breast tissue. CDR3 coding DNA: TGTGCCAGCAGTTACCGGGGACAGGGACCTAATAATTCACCCCTCCACCTT. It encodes CASSYRGQGPNNSPLHL.